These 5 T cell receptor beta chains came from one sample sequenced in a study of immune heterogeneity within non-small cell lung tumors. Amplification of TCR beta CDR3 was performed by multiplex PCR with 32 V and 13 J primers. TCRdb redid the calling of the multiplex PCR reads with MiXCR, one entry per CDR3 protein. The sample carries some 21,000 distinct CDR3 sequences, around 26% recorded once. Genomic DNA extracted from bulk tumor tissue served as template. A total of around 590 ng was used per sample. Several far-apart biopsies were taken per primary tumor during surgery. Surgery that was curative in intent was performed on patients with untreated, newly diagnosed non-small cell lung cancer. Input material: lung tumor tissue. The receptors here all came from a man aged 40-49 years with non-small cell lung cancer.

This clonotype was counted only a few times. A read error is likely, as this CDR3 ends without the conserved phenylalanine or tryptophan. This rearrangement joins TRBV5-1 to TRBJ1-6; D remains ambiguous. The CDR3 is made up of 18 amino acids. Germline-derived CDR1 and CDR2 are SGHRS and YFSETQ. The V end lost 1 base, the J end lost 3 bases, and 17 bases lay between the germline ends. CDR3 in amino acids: CASSLIGYNAFYNSPLHL. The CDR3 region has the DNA TGCGCCAGCAGCTTGATCGGGTACAATGCCTTCTATAATTCACCCCTCCACTTG.

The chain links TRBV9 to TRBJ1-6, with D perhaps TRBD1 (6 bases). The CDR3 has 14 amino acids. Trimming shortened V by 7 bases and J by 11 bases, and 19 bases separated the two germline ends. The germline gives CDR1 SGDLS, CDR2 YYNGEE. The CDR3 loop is CASGTLDSLAPLHF. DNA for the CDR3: TGTGCCAGCGGGACGTTGGACAGCCTAGCACCCCTCCACTTT.

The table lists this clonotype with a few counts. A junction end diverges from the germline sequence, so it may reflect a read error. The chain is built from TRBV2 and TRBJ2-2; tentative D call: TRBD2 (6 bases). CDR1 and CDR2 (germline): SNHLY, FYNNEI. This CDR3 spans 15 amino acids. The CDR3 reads CASTRAGFGAGGLFF. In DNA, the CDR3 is TGTGCCAGCACCAGGGCAGGGTTCGGTGCCGGGGGGCTGTTTTTT.

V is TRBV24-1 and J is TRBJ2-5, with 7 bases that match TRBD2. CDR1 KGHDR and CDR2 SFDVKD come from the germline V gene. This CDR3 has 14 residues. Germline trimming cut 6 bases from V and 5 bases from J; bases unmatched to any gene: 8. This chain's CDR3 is CATSPTSAPETQYF. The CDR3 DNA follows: TGTGCCACCAGTCCCACTAGCGCCCCCGAGACCCAGTACTTC.

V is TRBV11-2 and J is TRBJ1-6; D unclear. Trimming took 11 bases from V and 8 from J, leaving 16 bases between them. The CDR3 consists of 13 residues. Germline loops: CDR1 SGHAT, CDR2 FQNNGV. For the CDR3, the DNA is TGTGCCTGCATCTTAGACCCACATTCACCCCTCCACTTT. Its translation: CACILDPHSPLHF.